This entry describes one T cell receptor beta chain. Antigen specificity is unknown. An end of the junction does not agree with germline; a read error may underlie this. This entry belongs to a study of vaccination and CD4 T cells after COVID-19. Study summary: Cells received overlapping spike peptides from SARS-CoV-2, HCoV-NL63, HCoV-OC43 and HCoV-229E as stimulation.

Germline-derived CDR1 and CDR2 are MDHEN and SYDVKM. This CDR3 comprises 14 residues. The treatment was: approximately nine-day PBMC culture with coronavirus spike peptide pools or control peptides (ViraFEST assay). Cells were cultured for under twelve days, and then CD4+ T cells were isolated by negative selection. Scientists ran DNA taken from cultured CD4+ T cells through the Oncomine TCR Beta short-read assay for sequencing. DNA came from CD4+ T cells after culture. One entry per CDR3 protein results from TCRdb running MiXCR on the PCR reads. The table has 15,000 or so distinct CDR3 sequences, 30% to 45% seen once.

The gene calls are TRBV28 and TRBJ1-6; the D gene is possibly TRBD1 (5 bases). This TCR derives from a human donor who had recovered from COVID-19. Sequenced sample: CD4+ T cells from blood, cultured in vitro. CDR3 in DNA: TGTGCCAGCAACGTGGGGCAGGGTAATGCACCCCTCCACTTT. This translates into CASNVGQGNAPLHF.